This entry lists 17 T cell receptor beta chains sequenced from one sample in a study of CD8 T cells in ankylosing spondylitis. Each CDR3 protein is one row after TCRdb ran MiXCR on the 5' RACE reads. The sample yields fewer than 400,000 distinct CDR3 sequences, over 12% seen once. Sequencing was done on a sample of blood, either unsorted or a sorted T cell fraction (not recorded which). These receptors were taken from a male donor with ankylosing spondylitis or in good health (not recorded which).

This clonotype was found a few times. The J gene is TRBJ2-7, the V gene TRBV20-1; tentative D call: TRBD1 (6 bases). The V end lost 5 bases, the J end lost 1 base, and 12 bases lay between the germline ends. The CDR3 has 13 residues. Per the germline V gene, CDR1 is DFQATT and CDR2 is SNEGSKA (reference sequence). The DNA of the CDR3 is TGCAGTGCTGGACAGCGGCCTTCCTACGAGCAGTACTTC. It is translated as CSAGQRPSYEQYF.

This clonotype has just a few counts. The V call is TRBV5-1, the J call TRBJ2-7; TRBD1 might be the D (7 bases). Per germline, CDR1 SGHRS and CDR2 YFSETQ. Trimming pared 1 base from V and 0 bases from J, leaving 14 bases between. This CDR3 has 16 residues. CDR3: CASSLNSGGSSYEQYF. CDR3 sequence (DNA): TGCGCCAGCAGCTTGAACTCAGGGGGGAGCTCCTACGAGCAGTACTTC.

In nucleotides, the CDR3 is TGTGCCAGCTCAACCATGGGAGCGGGCCTCACAGATACGCAGTATTTT. Translating it yields CASSTMGAGLTDTQYF. The chain combines TRBV18 with TRBJ2-3, with D possibly matching TRBD2 (6 bases). The CDR3 is 16 amino acids. Trimming cost V 5 bases and J 2 bases, with 17 bases left between them. Germline CDR1 reads KGHSH; CDR2 reads LQKENI.

In its sample, this clonotype was seen a few times. This rearrangement joins TRBV7-8 to TRBJ1-1; no clear D gene. CDR3 size: 15 residues. V lost 1 base to trimming and J lost 4 bases, with 13 bases between them. Germline CDR1 and CDR2: SGHVS and FQNEAQ. CDR3 protein: CASSLGVGKSTEAFF. As DNA, the CDR3 is TGTGCCAGCAGCTTAGGGGTAGGGAAGAGCACTGAAGCTTTCTTT.

This rearrangement joins TRBV20-1 to TRBJ2-5; TRBD1 matches at 7 bases. In germline, CDR1 is DFQATT, CDR2 SNEGSKA (reference sequence). CDR3 size: 16 residues. Losses at the gene ends were 7 bases for V and 1 base for J; bases not matched to a gene: 15. The CDR3 DNA reads TGCAGTGGTAGGGGTATCCCAGGGGGAGTCCAAGAGACCCAGTACTTC. Protein sequence: CSGRGIPGGVQETQYF.

The rearrangement uses TRBV12-3 or TRBV12-4 and TRBJ2-2; D call uncertain. This CDR3 region has 14 residues. V lost 2 bases and J 4 bases, leaving 8 bases between the germline ends. The CDR3 spells CASSLQESTGELFF. The DNA for the CDR3 is TGTGCCAGCAGTTTACAGGAGTCCACCGGGGAGCTGTTTTTT.

The CDR3 is CASSSATGTYEQYF. CDR3 nucleotides: TGTGCCAGCAGCTCTGCGACAGGGACGTACGAGCAGTACTTC. The chain couples TRBV7-8 to TRBJ2-7, with TRBD1 matching 7 bases. Trimming at V came to 4 bases and at J to 4 bases, leaving 7 bases not matched to a gene. Germline CDR1 and CDR2: SGHVS and FQNEAQ. The length of the CDR3 is 14 residues.

This clonotype was observed a handful of times. J is TRBJ2-7 and V is TRBV9; D possibly corresponds to TRBD2 (6 bases). V lost 2 bases and J 0 bases, leaving 15 bases between the germline ends. The CDR3 consists of 16 residues. CDR1 is SGDLS, CDR2 YYNGEE, per germline. This CDR3 reads CASSVGGTAISYEQYF. The DNA for the CDR3 is TGTGCCAGCAGCGTCGGAGGGACCGCTATCTCCTACGAGCAGTACTTC. Full variable domain (remainder filled in from reference TRBV9 and TRBJ2-7): DSGVTQTPKHLITATGQRVTLRCSPRSGDLSVYWYQQSLDQGLQFLIQYYNGEERAKGNILERFSAQQFPDLHSELNLSSLELGDSALYFCASSVGGTAISYEQYFGPGTRLTVT.

This clonotype has ten or more counts. The gene calls are TRBV18 and TRBJ1-5; D is ambiguous. The germline CDR1 and CDR2 sequences are KGHSH and LQKENI. The V end lost 4 bases, the J end lost 0 bases, and 10 bases lay between the germline ends. CDR3 length: 15 amino acids. The CDR3 protein is CASSLQSNSNQPQHF. CDR3 DNA: TGTGCCAGCTCACTGCAATCAAATAGCAATCAGCCCCAGCATTTT.

The chain is built from TRBV5-1 and TRBJ2-3; 14 nucleotides match TRBD2. Unmatched junction bases numbered 7, after V lost 4 bases and J lost 3 bases. Germline V gene sequence: CDR1 SGHRS, CDR2 YFSETQ. This CDR3 is built from 17 residues. The CDR3 sequence: CASSMGLAGARTDTQYF. Here the CDR3 DNA reads TGCGCCAGCAGCATGGGACTAGCGGGGGCTAGGACAGATACGCAGTATTTT.

This clonotype has more than one count but fewer than ten. The chain uses TRBV3-1 and TRBJ2-7; 12 nucleotides agree with TRBD2. From germline, CDR1 is LGHDT and CDR2 YNNKEL (reference sequence). Trimming at V came to 0 bases and at J to 4 bases, leaving 10 bases not matched to a gene. There are 18 residues in the CDR3. The DNA for the CDR3 is TGTGCCAGCAGCCAAGATCGGCTAGCGGGGGGGCCTAATTACGAGCAGTACTTC. Translated: CASSQDRLAGGPNYEQYF.

The sample holds many counts of this clonotype. The V gene is TRBV3-1, the J gene TRBJ2-6; 7 bases line up with TRBD2. The CDR3 runs 15 residues. V dropped 3 bases and J dropped 2; count of bases not matched to a gene: 1. Per the germline V gene, CDR1 is LGHDT and CDR2 is YNNKEL (reference sequence). The DNA for the CDR3 is TGTGCCAGCAGCCACGCGGGAGCTGGGGCCAACGTCCTGACTTTC. Translated, it gives CASSHAGAGANVLTF.

This clonotype has a handful of counts. The rearrangement joins TRBV7-2 to TRBJ1-2; D is uncertain. V was clipped by 5 bases and J by 1 base, with 8 bases between them. The CDR3 loop spans 13 amino acids. The germline gives CDR1 SGHTA, CDR2 FQGNSA. CDR3 coding DNA: TGTGCCAGCAGCCCGGGATTTAACTATGGCTACACCTTC. Its translation: CASSPGFNYGYTF. Full variable domain (outside the CDR3, taken from reference TRBV7-2 and TRBJ1-2): GAGVSQSPSNKVTEKGKDVELRCDPISGHTALYWYRQSLGQGLEFLIYFQGNSAPDKSGLPSDRFSAERTGGSVSTLTIQRTQQEDSAVYLCASSPGFNYGYTFGSGTRLTVV.

V and J are TRBV5-5 and TRBJ1-1; the D is unclear. CDR3 length equals 16 residues. Trimming pared 0 bases from V and 1 base from J, leaving 13 bases between. The germline gives CDR1 SGHKS, CDR2 YYEKEE (reference sequence). In nucleotides, the CDR3 is TGTGCCAGCAGCTTGGGGGCATCCCTCCCGAACACTGAAGCTTTCTTT. This translates into CASSLGASLPNTEAFF.

This clonotype was observed a handful of times. The V and J genes are TRBV6-1 and TRBJ2-2; TRBD2 agrees at 7 bases. The CDR3 spans 14 residues. CDR1 and CDR2 (germline): MNHNS, SASEGT. V lost 6 bases to trimming and J lost 4 bases; unmatched junction nucleotides: 5. CDR3 DNA: TGTGCCAGCAGGGGACTACGTAGCACCGGGGAGCTGTTTTTT. It specifies CASRGLRSTGELFF.

This chain connects TRBV5-1 to TRBJ2-7, with TRBD1 matching over 7 bases. The CDR3 is made up of 16 amino acids. Trimming took 0 bases from V and 0 from J; bases not matched to a gene: 6. CDR1 SGHRS and CDR2 YFSETQ come from the germline V gene. The CDR3 spells CASSLAGQVTSYEQYF. DNA for the CDR3: TGCGCCAGCAGCTTGGCCGGACAGGTTACCTCCTACGAGCAGTACTTC.

J is TRBJ1-1 and V is TRBV12-3 or TRBV12-4; D is possibly TRBD1 (6 bases). The CDR3 has 16 residues. Trimming took off 2 bases at V and 1 base at J, with 14 bases between the two ends. This CDR3 reads CASSLSWGRENTEAFF. In nucleotides, the CDR3 is TGTGCCAGCAGTTTATCATGGGGGCGTGAGAACACTGAAGCTTTCTTT.